The present TCR beta chain was sequenced within a study of T cell responses to AZD1222 COVID-19 vaccine. Comments on this clone: Distinct nucleotide sequences in the sample also encode this CDR3.

Generated by immunoSEQ multiplex PCR, the TCRdb table keeps only in-frame clones and is missing some. This repertoire shows approximately 210,000 clones, roughly 94% found once; its top ten account for 1.7%. The receptor's source is an adult who received the MenACWY meningococcal vaccine as a control. This specimen was peripheral blood, taken 28 days after the second dose of the MenACWY control vaccine.

CDR3 residues: CASSVLAGVTDTQYF. CDR3 nucleotides: TGTGCCAGCAGCGTACTAGCGGGAGTCACAGATACGCAGTATTTT. This chain links TRBV9 with TRBJ2-3; 10 bases are shared with TRBD2. V trimming: 1 base; J trimming: 2 bases; junction bases outside the gene matches: 1. Germline values: CDR1 SGDLS, CDR2 YYNGEE. The CDR3 runs to 15 residues.